This is a list of T cell receptor beta chains from one sample in a study of post-analysis software for immune sequencing data. TCRdb passed the PCR reads through MiXCR, listing each CDR3 protein once. This sample has 380,000 or so distinct CDR3 sequences, with approximately 38% found just once. Material for sequencing was blood. Source of these receptors: a girl between 5 and 17 years old with multiple sclerosis. The CDR3 runs from the conserved cysteine through the conserved F or W. D genes are given only for firm matches. Not every row has a clone size; where given, it reads once, few, many or a size class.

j_gene	v_gene	abundance	d_gene	CDR3aa	CDR3nt
TRBJ1-5	TRBV12-3/TRBV12-4	few	.	CASSFGGQGDQPQHF	TGTGCCAGCAGTTTTGGCGGCCAGGGAGATCAGCCCCAGCATTTT
TRBJ2-3	TRBV7-9	.	.	CASITRGGSTDTQYF	TGTGCCAGCATCACTCGGGGCGGTAGCACAGATACGCAGTATTTT
TRBJ1-1	TRBV12-3/TRBV12-4	.	.	CASSSTWEAFF	TGTGCCAGCAGTTCCACCTGGGAGGCTTTCTTT
TRBJ2-7	TRBV24-1	.	.	CATSDNGREQYF	TGTGCCACCAGTGATAATGGTCGCGAGCAGTACTTC
TRBJ1-2	TRBV4-3	many	TRBD1	CASSLLGQDGKYGYTF	TGCGCCAGCAGCCTTCTCGGACAGGACGGGAAGTATGGCTACACCTTC
TRBJ1-3	TRBV5-1	.	.	CASSLDISGNTIYF	TGCGCCAGCAGCTTGGACATCTCTGGAAACACCATATATTTT
TRBJ1-2	TRBV29-1	once	.	CSVEDVGGYTF	TGCAGCGTTGAAGATGTGGGAGGCTACACCTTC
TRBJ2-7	TRBV12-3/TRBV12-4	.	TRBD2	CAISQGVAGVVGEQYF	TGTGCCATATCCCAGGGTGTAGCGGGAGTGGTTGGCGAGCAGTACTTC
TRBJ2-3	TRBV9	.	TRBD2	CASSPHSGGGTDTQYF	TGTGCCAGCAGCCCACATAGCGGGGGAGGTACAGATACGCAGTATTTT
TRBJ1-2	TRBV29-1	.	.	CSVGAGNYGYTF	TGCAGCGTTGGGGCAGGGAACTATGGCTACACCTTC
TRBJ2-3	TRBV10-2	many	.	CATLTGLDTDTQYF	TGCGCCACCCTAACAGGTTTGGACACAGATACGCAGTATTTT
TRBJ2-7	TRBV3-1	few	.	CASSQSRVNHEQYF	TGTGCCAGCAGCCAGAGCAGGGTAAACCACGAGCAGTACTTC
TRBJ2-7	TRBV29-1	.	TRBD2	CSVEMAGGTYEQYF	TGCAGCGTTGAAATGGCGGGGGGGACCTACGAGCAGTACTTC
TRBJ1-2	TRBV20-1	.	.	CSARDPTGKSGYTF	TGCAGTGCTAGAGATCCTACCGGGAAAAGTGGCTACACCTTC
TRBJ2-1	TRBV7-9	.	.	CASSFGDGGLNEQFF	TGTGCCAGCAGCTTCGGGGACGGCGGCTTGAATGAGCAGTTCTTC
TRBJ2-3	TRBV6-4	few	TRBD2	CASSETSGGRNTDTQYF	TGTGCCAGCAGCGAGACTAGCGGGGGGCGGAACACAGATACGCAGTATTTT
TRBJ1-2	TRBV7-8	.	TRBD1	CASSSHRDREHTF	TGTGCCAGCAGCTCCCACCGGGACAGGGAGCACACCTTC
TRBJ2-1	TRBV24-1	.	.	CATSVAGGSYNEQFF	TGTGCCACCAGTGTAGCAGGGGGGTCCTACAATGAGCAGTTCTTC
TRBJ2-3	TRBV13	.	TRBD2	CASSFGTSGGATQYF	TGTGCCAGCAGCTTTGGGACTAGCGGGGGGGCAACGCAGTATTTT
TRBJ2-1	TRBV4-3	.	.	CASSRLGHEQFF	TGCGCCAGCAGCCGTCTGGGACATGAGCAGTTCTTC
TRBJ1-2	TRBV10-3	.	.	CAIRPRDYGCTF	TGTGCCATCAGGCCGCGAGACTATGGCTGCACCTTC
TRBJ1-2	TRBV29-1	.	.	CSAGSFDGYTF	TGCAGCGCCGGGAGCTTCGATGGCTACACCTTC
TRBJ2-7	TRBV5-5	.	.	CASSFTQGGYEQNF	TGTGCCAGCAGCTTTACCCAGGGGGGCTACGAGCAGAACTTC
TRBJ2-7	TRBV4-2	.	.	CASSQDTGVPYEQYF	TGTGCCAGCAGCCAAGATACGGGGGTCCCCTACGAGCAGTACTTC
TRBJ2-1	TRBV7-9	.	.	CASSPMMVNEQFF	TGTGCCAGCAGCCCCATGATGGTCAATGAGCAGTTCTTC
TRBJ1-1	TRBV5-1	.	TRBD1	CASSPTGGITEAFF	TGCGCCAGCAGCCCGACAGGGGGTATCACTGAAGCTTTCTTT
TRBJ2-1	TRBV13	.	TRBD1	CASSRTGWNEQFF	TGTGCCAGCAGCAGGACAGGGTGGAATGAGCAGTTCTTC
TRBJ1-5	TRBV12-3/TRBV12-4	.	TRBD1	CTSTRDREANQPQHF	TGTACCAGCACCAGGGACAGGGAGGCCAATCAGCCCCAGCATTTT
TRBJ2-3	TRBV7-2	.	TRBD2	CASGSGAGLADTQYF	TGTGCCAGCGGCTCCGGAGCGGGGTTGGCAGATACGCAGTATTTT
TRBJ2-7	TRBV29-1	.	.	CSVPGQNIYEQYF	TGCAGCGTCCCCGGGCAGAACATCTACGAGCAGTACTTC
TRBJ1-1	TRBV9	.	.	CASSVGEGWPEAFF	TGTGCCAGCAGCGTAGGTGAGGGGTGGCCTGAAGCTTTCTTT
TRBJ1-2	TRBV29-1	.	.	CSVEGRVTNYGYTF	TGCAGCGTTGAGGGCAGGGTAACTAACTATGGCTACACCTTC
TRBJ2-7	TRBV7-2	few	TRBD1	CASKRGQASYEQYF	TGTGCCAGCAAACGCGGACAGGCCTCCTACGAGCAGTACTTC
TRBJ2-1	TRBV5-5	once	.	CASSWGHEQFF	TGTGCCAGCAGCTGGGGCCATGAGCAGTTCTTC
TRBJ2-7	TRBV12-3/TRBV12-4	many	.	CASTRGGGALEQYF	TGTGCCAGCACACGAGGAGGGGGGGCCCTCGAGCAGTACTTC
TRBJ1-2	TRBV7-6	.	.	CASSPVGGQSYGYTF	TGTGCCAGCAGCCCGGTGGGGGGACAATCCTATGGCTACACCTTC
TRBJ1-6	TRBV4-3	.	.	CASSQGRGRNSPLHF	TGCGCCAGCAGCCAGGGACGGGGGCGTAATTCACCCCTCCACTTT
TRBJ2-2	TRBV27	.	.	CASSLRFRDTGELFF	TGTGCCAGCAGTTTAAGATTTCGTGACACCGGGGAGCTGTTTTTT
TRBJ2-5	TRBV29-1	.	TRBD2	CSVLAGRETQYF	TGCAGCGTCCTAGCGGGGAGGGAGACCCAGTACTTC
TRBJ2-1	TRBV7-8	few	.	CASSLYRGNSYNEQFF	TGTGCCAGCAGCTTATATCGGGGGAACTCCTACAATGAGCAGTTCTTC
TRBJ2-6	TRBV27	few	.	CASTSIAGANVLTF	TGTGCCAGCACTTCGATAGCAGGGGCCAACGTCCTGACTTTC
TRBJ2-7	TRBV7-8	few	TRBD2	CASMTGLTHYEQYF	TGTGCCAGCATGACGGGACTAACCCACTACGAGCAGTACTTC
TRBJ2-7	TRBV5-1	few	TRBD2	CASSRTSGPYEQYF	TGCGCCAGCAGCAGGACTAGCGGTCCCTACGAGCAGTACTTC
TRBJ1-5	TRBV24-1	.	.	CATSDVGGTPIGPQHF	TGTGCCACCAGTGATGTAGGAGGGACCCCAATTGGGCCCCAGCATTTT
TRBJ2-5	TRBV29-1	.	.	CSAWGGQHSWYQETQYF	TGCAGCGCCTGGGGCGGGCAGCATAGCTGGTACCAAGAGACCCAGTACTTC
TRBJ2-7	TRBV6-2/TRBV6-3	many	.	CASSSGVEQYF	TGTGCCAGCAGCTCAGGGGTTGAGCAGTACTTC
TRBJ2-1	TRBV28	few	TRBD2	CASSLGTSGVFDEQFF	TGTGCCAGCAGTCTGGGGACTAGCGGGGTGTTCGATGAGCAGTTCTTC
TRBJ1-4	TRBV7-2	many	.	CASSLDGGLNEKLFF	TGTGCCAGCAGCTTAGATGGGGGTCTTAATGAAAAACTGTTTTTT
TRBJ1-2	TRBV4-2	few	.	CASSHPTRRIYGYTF	TGTGCCAGCAGCCACCCAACGAGACGGATCTATGGCTACACCTTC
TRBJ2-6	TRBV7-8	many	.	CASSLARVSGANVLTF	TGTGCCAGCAGCTTAGCGCGGGTCTCTGGGGCCAACGTCCTGACTTTC
TRBJ2-1	TRBV12-3/TRBV12-4	.	.	CASSRPGLNSHNEQFF	TGTGCCAGCAGCCGACCGGGACTCAACTCTCACAATGAGCAGTTCTTC
TRBJ2-3	TRBV4-2	few	.	CASSIFTGKSLDTQYF	TGTGCCAGCAGCATCTTTACGGGAAAATCCCTGGATACGCAGTATTTT
TRBJ2-2	TRBV5-1	.	.	CASSLRQGQNTGELFF	TGCGCCAGCAGCTTGAGGCAGGGGCAGAACACCGGGGAGCTGTTTTTT
TRBJ2-1	TRBV5-8	.	TRBD2	CASSLSGGPDEQFF	TGTGCCAGCAGCCTTAGCGGGGGTCCGGATGAGCAGTTCTTC
TRBJ2-7	TRBV20-1	many	TRBD2	CSARWTGYGSGGYEQYF	TGCAGTGCTAGGTGGACAGGGTATGGTAGCGGGGGGTACGAGCAGTACTTC
TRBJ2-3	TRBV12-3/TRBV12-4	.	TRBD1	CASSSRDSFTDAQYF	TGTGCCAGTAGCTCCCGGGACAGTTTCACAGATGCGCAGTATTTT
TRBJ2-1	TRBV7-2	few	TRBD2	CASSLGAGVNEQFF	TGTGCCAGCAGCTTAGGAGCGGGGGTTAATGAGCAGTTCTTC
TRBJ2-7	TRBV12-3/TRBV12-4	few	TRBD1	CASSFNRGSHEQYF	TGTGCCAGCAGTTTTAACAGGGGGAGCCACGAGCAGTACTTC
TRBJ2-6	TRBV3-1	.	.	CASSKDFSGANVRTF	TGTGCCAGCAGCAAGGACTTCTCTGGGGCCAACGTCCGGACTTTC
TRBJ2-3	TRBV7-2	.	TRBD2	CASSSPLGEGTDTQYF	TGTGCCAGCAGCTCGCCCCTAGGGGAGGGGACAGATACGCAGTATTTT